Listed here are 17 T cell receptor beta chains from one sample, sequenced in a study of neurological immune-mediated disorders. TCRdb reprocessed the 5' RACE reads via MiXCR and lists one record per CDR3 protein. The sample lists over 65,000 distinct CDR3 sequences, 2.6% occurring once. What was sequenced was PBMCs. The origin of the receptors is a woman aged 25 to 39 with multiple sclerosis.

This clonotype was detected ten times or more. The chain carries TRBV7-9 and TRBJ2-1, with a tentative D call TRBD2 (6 bases). CDR1 is SEHNR and CDR2 is FQNEAQ in the germline V gene (reference sequence). The ends were cut back, 5 bases at V and 4 bases at J, with 30 bases in the middle. The CDR3 is 20 residues long. CDR3 DNA: TGTGCCAGCAGCCAAATGGGACTCCCGCGGATCAAGCCCTCATACAATGAGCAGTTCTTC. This encodes CASSQMGLPRIKPSYNEQFF.

Comment on this clonotype: It may be a read error: a sequence one base away is much more abundant. The chain joins TRBV27 to TRBJ2-7, with a tentative D call TRBD1 (6 bases). The CDR3 covers 14 residues. From germline, CDR1 is MNHEY and CDR2 SMNVEV (reference sequence). In DNA form, the CDR3 reads TGTGCCAACAGTTTAGGGGGAAGTGGCTACGAGCAGTACTTC. It encodes CANSLGGSGYEQYF.

This clonotype was picked up many times. The V call is TRBV18, the J call TRBJ2-2, with D unresolved. Trimming took 0 bases from V and 3 from J, leaving 5 bases between them. The CDR3 length is 14 residues. Germline V gives CDR1 KGHSH, CDR2 LQKENI. The CDR3, as DNA: TGTGCCAGCTCACCACCAGTGGACACCGGGGAGCTGTTTTTT. Protein product: CASSPPVDTGELFF.

This clonotype was seen at least ten times. The V gene is TRBV20-1, the J gene TRBJ2-5; the D is unclear. The CDR3 contains 13 residues. The V end lost 1 base, the J end lost 0 bases, and 6 bases lay between the germline ends. Germline CDR1 is DFQATT and CDR2 is SNEGSKA (reference sequence). CDR3 bases: TGCAGTGCTAGAGTCTCGTACCAAGAGACCCAGTACTTC. The encoded protein is CSARVSYQETQYF.

Many counts were recorded for this clonotype. The rearrangement links TRBV5-1 to TRBJ2-1; TRBD1 is a possible D gene (5 bases). The germline V gene encodes CDR1 SGHRS and CDR2 YFSETQ. This CDR3 has 12 amino acids. V lost 3 bases, J lost 8 bases, and 9 bases lay in between. The CDR3 region has the DNA TGCGCCAGCAGCTCTGACAGTGATGAGCAGTTCTTC. It encodes CASSSDSDEQFF.

This clonotype showed up many times. The genes are TRBV20-1 and TRBJ2-5; TRBD2 aligns across 8 bases. The CDR3 has 12 amino acids. The V and J ends lost 5 bases and 13 bases, in that order; junction bases with no gene match: 12. Germline V lookup: CDR1 DFQATT, CDR2 SNEGSKA (reference sequence). CDR3 residues: CSALPPSGSGYF. The CDR3 nucleotides read TGCAGTGCTCTTCCCCCCAGCGGGAGTGGGTACTTC.

This clonotype was seen many times. The V and J genes are TRBV7-2 and TRBJ2-5; perhaps TRBD2 as D (6 bases). The ends were cut back, 3 bases at V and 1 base at J, with 12 bases in the middle. The CDR3 has 15 amino acids. Germline-derived CDR1 and CDR2 are SGHTA and FQGNSA. The CDR3 region has the DNA TGTGCCAGCAGCTTCTCTAGCGTACCCCAAGAGACCCAGTACTTC. This translates into CASSFSSVPQETQYF.

This clonotype has a count of ten or more. The chain uses TRBV5-6 and TRBJ1-1; tentative D call: TRBD1 (5 bases). V lost 4 bases and J 7 bases, leaving 11 bases between the germline ends. Germline CDR1 and CDR2: SGHDT and YYEEEE. The CDR3 is 12 residues long. The CDR3 spells CASSRQHFEAFF. For the CDR3, the DNA is TGTGCCAGCAGCCGACAGCACTTTGAAGCTTTCTTT.

At least ten counts were recorded for this clonotype. V is TRBV20-1 and J is TRBJ2-7; D possibly uses TRBD1 or TRBD2 (5 bases each). The CDR3 is made up of 13 amino acids. Trimming left V 1 base short and J 4 bases short, with 11 bases between. CDR1 and CDR2 from the germline V gene are DFQATT and SNEGSKA (reference sequence). Here the CDR3 DNA reads TGCAGTGCTAGAGGGGGGAGCGGTTACGAGCAGTACTTC. Amino acids: CSARGGSGYEQYF.

This clonotype has at least ten counts. This chain joins TRBV4-3 and TRBJ2-7; D might be TRBD1 or TRBD2, each matching 6 bases. The CDR3 totals 16 residues. The germline V and J ends were trimmed by 0 bases and 6 bases, with 18 bases remaining between them. CDR1 LGHNA and CDR2 YSLEER come from the germline V gene. CDR3 sequence reads: CASSQEWSGGGLEQYF. DNA of the CDR3: TGCGCCAGCAGCCAAGAGTGGTCCGGAGGGGGGCTCGAGCAGTACTTC.

This clonotype was found many times. The genes are TRBV6-1 and TRBJ2-1, with 9 positions matching TRBD2. The CDR3 consists of 14 residues. V was pared by 5 bases and J by 8 bases, with 7 bases of the junction left unmatched. CDR1 is MNHNS and CDR2 is SASEGT in the germline V gene. The CDR3: CASSRTSVEDEQFF. The DNA of the CDR3 is TGTGCCAGCAGTCGGACTAGCGTCGAGGATGAGCAGTTCTTC.

This clonotype was seen many times. This rearrangement joins TRBV12-3 or TRBV12-4 to TRBJ1-5, with D unclear. Trimming shortened V by 3 bases and J by 2 bases, and 11 bases separated the two germline ends. This CDR3 comprises 15 residues. The chain's CDR3 is CASSLGIVGNQPQHF. CDR3 nucleotide sequence: TGTGCCAGCAGTTTGGGCATCGTGGGCAATCAGCCCCAGCATTTT.

This clonotype was seen at least ten times. V usage is TRBV20-1 and J usage is TRBJ2-1, with 11 nucleotides matching TRBD2. Germline trimming cut 3 bases from V and 6 bases from J; bases unmatched to any gene: 10. The CDR3 has 16 amino acids. Germline V gene sequence: CDR1 DFQATT, CDR2 SNEGSKA (reference sequence). CDR3 sequence reads: CSASELTSGTFNEQFF. The CDR3 DNA is TGCAGTGCTAGTGAATTGACTAGCGGGACCTTCAATGAGCAGTTCTTC.

This clonotype has at least ten counts. The chain combines TRBV7-2 with TRBJ1-1, with D unresolved. The CDR3 sequence is 12 residues long. Germline CDR1 SGHTA, CDR2 FQGNSA. V lost 2 bases and J lost 5, with 6 bases in between. This chain's CDR3 is CASSLYGTEAFF. For the CDR3, the DNA is TGTGCCAGCAGCTTATATGGTACTGAAGCTTTCTTT.

This clonotype was seen many times. The J gene is TRBJ2-7, the V gene TRBV5-1, with a tentative D call TRBD2 (6 bases). The V gene lost 3 bases and the J gene lost 0 bases, with 13 bases spanning the gap. The CDR3 loop spans 15 amino acids. Per germline, CDR1 SGHRS and CDR2 YFSETQ. The chain's CDR3 is CASSSLSGSSYEQYF. The DNA for the CDR3 is TGCGCCAGCAGCTCCCTTAGCGGTAGCTCCTACGAGCAGTACTTC.

This clonotype was recorded many times. This chain joins TRBV10-3 and TRBJ2-1, with TRBD2 as a possible D gene (7 bases). The V gene lost 10 bases and the J gene lost 5 bases, with 21 bases spanning the gap. Looked up from germline, CDR1 is ENHRY and CDR2 is SYGVKD. CDR3 length: 15 residues. Here the CDR3 reads CATLGGGSSHNEQFF. CDR3 coding DNA: TGTGCCACCTTGGGGGGCGGGAGTTCCCACAATGAGCAGTTCTTC.

Remarks on this clonotype: This may stem from a read error, because a much larger clone lies one nucleotide away. The CDR3 coding sequence is TGTGCCAGCAGTCCCGGGAAACGAAATGAGCAGTTCTTC. Protein product: CASSPGKRNEQFF. The chain joins TRBV12-3 or TRBV12-4 to TRBJ2-1, with a tentative D call TRBD2 (5 bases). V was pared by 5 bases and J by 7 bases, with 12 bases between. The CDR3 runs 13 residues.